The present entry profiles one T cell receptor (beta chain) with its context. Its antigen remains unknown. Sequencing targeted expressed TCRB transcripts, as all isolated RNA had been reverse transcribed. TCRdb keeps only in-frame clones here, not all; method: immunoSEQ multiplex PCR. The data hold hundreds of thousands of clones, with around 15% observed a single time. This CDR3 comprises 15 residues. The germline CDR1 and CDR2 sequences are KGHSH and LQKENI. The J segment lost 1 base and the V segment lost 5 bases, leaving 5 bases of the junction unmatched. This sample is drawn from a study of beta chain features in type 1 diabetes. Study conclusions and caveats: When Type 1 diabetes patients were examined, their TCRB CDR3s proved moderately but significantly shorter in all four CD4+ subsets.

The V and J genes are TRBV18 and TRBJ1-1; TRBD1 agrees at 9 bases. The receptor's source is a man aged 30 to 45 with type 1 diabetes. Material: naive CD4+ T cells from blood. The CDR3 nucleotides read TGTGCCAGCTCAATTCGGACAGGGGAGAACACTGAAGCTTTCTTT. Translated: CASSIRTGENTEAFF. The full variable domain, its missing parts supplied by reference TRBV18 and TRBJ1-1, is NAGVMQNPRHLVRRRGQEARLRCSPMKGHSHVYWYRQLPEEGLKFMVYLQKENIIDESGMPKERFSAEFPKEGPSILRIQQVVRGDSAAYFCASSIRTGENTEAFFGQGTRLTVV.